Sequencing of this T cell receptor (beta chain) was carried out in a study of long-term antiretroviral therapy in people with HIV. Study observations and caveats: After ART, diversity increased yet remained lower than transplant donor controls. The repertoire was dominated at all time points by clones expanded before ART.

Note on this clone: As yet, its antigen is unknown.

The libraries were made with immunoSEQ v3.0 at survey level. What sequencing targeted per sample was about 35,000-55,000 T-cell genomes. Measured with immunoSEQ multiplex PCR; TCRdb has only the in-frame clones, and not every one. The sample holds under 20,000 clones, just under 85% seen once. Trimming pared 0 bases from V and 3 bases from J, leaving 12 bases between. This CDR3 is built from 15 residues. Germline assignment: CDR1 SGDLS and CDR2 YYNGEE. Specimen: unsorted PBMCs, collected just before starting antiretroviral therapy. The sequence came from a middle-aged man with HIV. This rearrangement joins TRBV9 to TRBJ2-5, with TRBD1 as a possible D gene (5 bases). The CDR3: CASSVVGLGEETQYF. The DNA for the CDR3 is TGTGCCAGCAGCGTAGTAGGATTAGGGGAAGAGACCCAGTACTTC.